This TCR beta chain was sequenced in a study of persistence of HIV-infected CD4 T cells. Comments on this clone: Its antigen is currently unknown.

CDR1 is PRHDT and CDR2 is FYEKMQ in the germline V gene (reference sequence). Unmatched junction bases numbered 8, after V lost 5 bases and J lost 4 bases. The CDR3 is made up of 15 amino acids. The libraries were made with immunoSEQ version 4 in survey mode. Clones were read by immunoSEQ multiplex PCR, and TCRdb kept only the in-frame ones, dropping some. The data hold roughly 34,000 clones, with about 81% observed a single time. Lysates of CMV-infected fibroblasts at around 9.1 ug/mL stimulated these cells. Memory cells lacking CD40L and CD69 with high CD45RO were sorted. Stimulated PBMCs had first been depleted of CD8+ T cells.

The specimen comprised CD4+ T cells sorted from PBMCs after approximately 19-hour stimulation, sampled from a patient who received antiretroviral therapy. The chain is built from TRBV13 and TRBJ2-3; 8 bases map to TRBD2. The source is an adult woman with HIV who was CMV-seropositive. CDR3 sequence: CASSPGTRSADTQYF. The CDR3 DNA reads as TGTGCCAGCAGCCCCGGGACTAGGAGCGCAGATACGCAGTATTTT.